This T cell receptor beta chain was retrieved from a study of PD-1 blockade in classical Hodgkin lymphoma. Turning to the study itself: The nivolumab dose that patients received was 3 mg/kg, given intravenously every 2 weeks.

The protocol was immunoSEQ multiplex PCR, while the TCRdb copy is restricted to in-frame clones and leaves out a portion. Among about 13,000 clones listed, 65% to 85% were seen once. Every single patient, without exception, relapsed after autologous stem cell transplantation, and brentuximab vedotin exposure varied. From thawed PBMCs, CD8+ T cells were isolated by magnetic negative selection. On this clone itself: Its antigen is unidentified.

Overall study findings and caveats: Relapsed/refractory patients reportedly had lower baseline diversity than newly diagnosed patients. CD4+ TCR diversity, unlike CD8+, climbed significantly by C4D1. Nothing has yet pinned down what causes the repertoire differences, possibly disease activity or prior therapy.

This specimen consisted of CD8+ T cells from blood, obtained at baseline. The sequence was obtained from a human donor with classical Hodgkin lymphoma.

CDR3 DNA sequence: TGTGCCAGCAGTTACCCCCACACCGGGGAGCTGTTTTTT. It translates to CASSYPHTGELFF. This chain links TRBV6-5 with TRBJ2-2; unclear D gene. V was shortened by 2 bases and J by 3 bases, with 4 bases between the two germline ends. The CDR3 has 13 residues. The V gene's germline CDR1 is MNHEY and CDR2 SVGAGI.